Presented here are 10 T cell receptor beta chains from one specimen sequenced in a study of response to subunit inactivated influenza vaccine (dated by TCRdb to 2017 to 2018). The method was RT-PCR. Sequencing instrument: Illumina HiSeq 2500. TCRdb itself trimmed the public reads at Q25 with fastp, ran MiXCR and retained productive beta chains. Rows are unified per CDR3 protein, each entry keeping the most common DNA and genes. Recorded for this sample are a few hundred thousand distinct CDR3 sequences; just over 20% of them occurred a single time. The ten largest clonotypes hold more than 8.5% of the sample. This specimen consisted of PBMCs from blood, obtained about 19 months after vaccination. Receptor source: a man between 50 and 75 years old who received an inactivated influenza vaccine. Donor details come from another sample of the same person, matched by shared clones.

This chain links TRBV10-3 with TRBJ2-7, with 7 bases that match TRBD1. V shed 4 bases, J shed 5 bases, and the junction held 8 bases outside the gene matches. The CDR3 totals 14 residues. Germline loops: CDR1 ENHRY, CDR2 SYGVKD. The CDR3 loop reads CAISVTGTADEQYF. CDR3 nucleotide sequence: TGTGCCATCAGTGTGACCGGGACAGCAGACGAGCAGTACTTC.

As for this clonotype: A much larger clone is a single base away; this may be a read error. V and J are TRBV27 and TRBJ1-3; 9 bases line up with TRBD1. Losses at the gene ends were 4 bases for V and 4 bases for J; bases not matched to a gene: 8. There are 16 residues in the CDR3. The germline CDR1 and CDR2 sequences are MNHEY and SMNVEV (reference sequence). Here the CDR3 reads CASSSLSGQGGNTIYF. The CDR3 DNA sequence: TGTGCCAGCAGTTCGTTATCGGGACAGGGAGGAAACACCATATATTTT.

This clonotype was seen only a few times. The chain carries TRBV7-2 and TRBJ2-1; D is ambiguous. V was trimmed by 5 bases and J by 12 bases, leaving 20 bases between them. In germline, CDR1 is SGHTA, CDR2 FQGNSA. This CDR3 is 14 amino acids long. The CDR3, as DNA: TGTGCCAGCAGCCAAGGCATTGTTAGGGCCCCGCAGTTCTTC. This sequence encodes CASSQGIVRAPQFF.

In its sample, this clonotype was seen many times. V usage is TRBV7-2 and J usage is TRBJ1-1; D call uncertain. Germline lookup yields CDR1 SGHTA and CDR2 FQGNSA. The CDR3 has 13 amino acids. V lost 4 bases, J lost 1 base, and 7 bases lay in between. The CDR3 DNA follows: TGTGCCAGCAGCTCAGACTGGAACACTGAAGCTTTCTTT. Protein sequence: CASSSDWNTEAFF.

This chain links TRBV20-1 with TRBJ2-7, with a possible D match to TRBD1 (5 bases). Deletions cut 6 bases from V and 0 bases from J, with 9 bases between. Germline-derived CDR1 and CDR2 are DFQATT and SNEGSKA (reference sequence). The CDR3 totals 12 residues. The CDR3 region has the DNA TGCAGTGCCTCGGACACCTCCTACGAGCAGTACTTC. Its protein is CSASDTSYEQYF.

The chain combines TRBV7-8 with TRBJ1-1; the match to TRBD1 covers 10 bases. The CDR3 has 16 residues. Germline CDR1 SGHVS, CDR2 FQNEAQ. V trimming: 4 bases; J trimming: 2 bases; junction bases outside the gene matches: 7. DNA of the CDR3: TGTGCCAGCAGCTCCCGGGACAGGGGAAGTAACACTGAAGCTTTCTTT. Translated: CASSSRDRGSNTEAFF.

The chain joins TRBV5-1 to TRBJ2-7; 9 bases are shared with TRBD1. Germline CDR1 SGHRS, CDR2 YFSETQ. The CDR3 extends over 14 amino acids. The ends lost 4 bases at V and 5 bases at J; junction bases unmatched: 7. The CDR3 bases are TGCGCCAGCAGCCTGTGGACAGGGGAGGACGAGCAGTACTTC. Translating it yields CASSLWTGEDEQYF.

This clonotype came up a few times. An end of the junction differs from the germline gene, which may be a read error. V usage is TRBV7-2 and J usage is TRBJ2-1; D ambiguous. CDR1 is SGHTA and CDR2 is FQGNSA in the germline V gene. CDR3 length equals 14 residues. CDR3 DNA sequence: TGTGCCGGCCCGGTGCAGATCTCCAACAATGAGCAGTTCTTC. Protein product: CAGPVQISNNEQFF.

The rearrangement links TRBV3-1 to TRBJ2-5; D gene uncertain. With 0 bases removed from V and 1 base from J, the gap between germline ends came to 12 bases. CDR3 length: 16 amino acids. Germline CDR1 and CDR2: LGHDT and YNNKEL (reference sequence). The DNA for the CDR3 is TGTGCCAGCAGCCAAGATGAGTACAGATCCCAAGAGACCCAGTACTTC. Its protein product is CASSQDEYRSQETQYF.

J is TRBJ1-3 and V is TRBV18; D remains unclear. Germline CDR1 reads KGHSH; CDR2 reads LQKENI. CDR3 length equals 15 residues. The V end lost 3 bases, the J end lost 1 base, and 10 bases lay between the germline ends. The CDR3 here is CASSPAGRSGNTIYF. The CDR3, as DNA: TGTGCCAGCTCACCGGCAGGAAGGTCTGGAAACACCATATATTTT.